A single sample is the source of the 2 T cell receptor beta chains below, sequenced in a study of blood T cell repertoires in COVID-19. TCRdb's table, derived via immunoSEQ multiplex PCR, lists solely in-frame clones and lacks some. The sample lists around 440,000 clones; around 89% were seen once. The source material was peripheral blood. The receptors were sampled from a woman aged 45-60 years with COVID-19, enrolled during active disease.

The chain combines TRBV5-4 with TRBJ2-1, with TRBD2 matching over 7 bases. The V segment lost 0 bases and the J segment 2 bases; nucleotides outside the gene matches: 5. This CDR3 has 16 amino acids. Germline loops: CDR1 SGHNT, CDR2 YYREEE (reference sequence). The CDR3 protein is CASSLEPGGPYNEQFF. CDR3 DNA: TGTGCCAGCAGCTTGGAACCGGGGGGTCCCTACAATGAGCAGTTCTTC.

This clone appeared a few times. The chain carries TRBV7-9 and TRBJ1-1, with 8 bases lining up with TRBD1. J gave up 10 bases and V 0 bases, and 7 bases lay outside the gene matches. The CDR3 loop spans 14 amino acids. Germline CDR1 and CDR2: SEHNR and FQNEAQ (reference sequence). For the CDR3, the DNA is TGTGCCAGCAGCTTAGCGCTGACAGGGGTGAGAGCTTTCTTT. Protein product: CASSLALTGVRAFF.